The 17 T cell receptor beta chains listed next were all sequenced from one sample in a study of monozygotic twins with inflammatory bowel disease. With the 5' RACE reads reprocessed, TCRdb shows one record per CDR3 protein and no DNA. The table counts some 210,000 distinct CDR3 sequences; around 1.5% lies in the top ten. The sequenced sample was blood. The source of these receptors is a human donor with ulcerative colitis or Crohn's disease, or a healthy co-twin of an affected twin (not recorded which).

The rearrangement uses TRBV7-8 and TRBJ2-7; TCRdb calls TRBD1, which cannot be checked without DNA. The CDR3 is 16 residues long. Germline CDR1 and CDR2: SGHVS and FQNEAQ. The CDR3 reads CASNHPGGQRSYEQYF. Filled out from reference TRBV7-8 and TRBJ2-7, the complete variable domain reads GAGVSQSPRYKVAKRGQDVALRCDPISGHVSLFWYQQALGQGPEFLTYFQNEAQLDKSGLPSDRFFAERPEGSVSTLKIQRTQQEDSAVYLCASNHPGGQRSYEQYFGPGTRLTVT.

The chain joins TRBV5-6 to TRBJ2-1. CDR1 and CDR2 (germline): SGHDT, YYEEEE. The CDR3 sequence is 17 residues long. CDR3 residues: CASSLNLQGRSYNEQFF.

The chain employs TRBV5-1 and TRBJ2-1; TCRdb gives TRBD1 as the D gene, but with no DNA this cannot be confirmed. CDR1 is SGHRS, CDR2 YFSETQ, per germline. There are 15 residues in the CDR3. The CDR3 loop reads CASSQGTGSGNEQFF. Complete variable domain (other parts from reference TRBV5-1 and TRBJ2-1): KAGVTQTPRYLIKTRGQQVTLSCSPISGHRSVSWYQQTPGQGLQFLFEYFSETQRNKGNFPGRFSGRQFSNSRSEMNVSTLELGDSALYLCASSQGTGSGNEQFFGPGTRLTVL.

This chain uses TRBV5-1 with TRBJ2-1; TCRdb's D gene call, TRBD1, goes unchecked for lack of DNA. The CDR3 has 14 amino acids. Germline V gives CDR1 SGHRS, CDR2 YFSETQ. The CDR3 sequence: CASSPRDRLDEQFF.

The CDR3: CASSLAPGTEAFF. J is TRBJ1-1 and V is TRBV12-3 or TRBV12-4; TCRdb gives TRBD1 as the D gene, but with no DNA this cannot be confirmed. CDR3 size: 13 residues.

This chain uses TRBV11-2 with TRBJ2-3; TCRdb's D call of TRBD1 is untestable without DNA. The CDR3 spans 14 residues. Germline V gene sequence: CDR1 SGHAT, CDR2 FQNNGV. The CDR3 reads CASRRNRGTDTQYF.

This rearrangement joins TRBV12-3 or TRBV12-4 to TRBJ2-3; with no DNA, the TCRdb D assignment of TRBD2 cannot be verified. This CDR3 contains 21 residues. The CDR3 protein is CASSLSFPTALAGGNTDTQYF.

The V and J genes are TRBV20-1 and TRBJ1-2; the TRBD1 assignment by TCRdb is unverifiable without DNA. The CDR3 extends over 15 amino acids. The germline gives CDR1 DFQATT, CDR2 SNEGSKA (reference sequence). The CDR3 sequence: CSATDRGQGYYGYTF.

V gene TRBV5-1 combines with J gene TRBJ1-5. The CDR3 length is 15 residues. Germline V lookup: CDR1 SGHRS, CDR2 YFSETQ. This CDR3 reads CASSREGQGGQPQHF.

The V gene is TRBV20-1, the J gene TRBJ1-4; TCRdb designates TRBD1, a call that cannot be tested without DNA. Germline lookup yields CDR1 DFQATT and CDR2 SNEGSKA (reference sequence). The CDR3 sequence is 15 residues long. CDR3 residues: CSARDPAGENEKLFF.

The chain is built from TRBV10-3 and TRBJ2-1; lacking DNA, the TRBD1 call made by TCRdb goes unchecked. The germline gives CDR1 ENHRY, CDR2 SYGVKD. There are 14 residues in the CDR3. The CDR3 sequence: CAISRPGVQDEQFF.

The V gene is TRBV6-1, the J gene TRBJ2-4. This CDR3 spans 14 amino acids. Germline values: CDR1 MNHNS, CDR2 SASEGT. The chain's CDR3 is CASSELTAKNIQYF.

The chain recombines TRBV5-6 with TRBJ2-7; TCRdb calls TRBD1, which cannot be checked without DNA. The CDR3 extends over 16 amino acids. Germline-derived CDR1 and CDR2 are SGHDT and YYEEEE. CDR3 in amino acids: CASSLLGTPRLYEQYF.

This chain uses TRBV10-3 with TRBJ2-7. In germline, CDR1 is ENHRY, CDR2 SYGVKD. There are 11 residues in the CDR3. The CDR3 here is CAISAYNEQYF.

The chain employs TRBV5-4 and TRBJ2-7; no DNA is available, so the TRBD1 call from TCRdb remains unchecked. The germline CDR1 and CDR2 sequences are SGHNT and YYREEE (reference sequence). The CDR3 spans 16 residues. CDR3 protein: CASSFKQGALAYEQYF.

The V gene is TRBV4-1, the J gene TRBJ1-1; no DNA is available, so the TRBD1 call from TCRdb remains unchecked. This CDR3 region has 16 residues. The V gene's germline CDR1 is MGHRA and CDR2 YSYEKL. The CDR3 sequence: CASSQPTRGMNTEAFF.

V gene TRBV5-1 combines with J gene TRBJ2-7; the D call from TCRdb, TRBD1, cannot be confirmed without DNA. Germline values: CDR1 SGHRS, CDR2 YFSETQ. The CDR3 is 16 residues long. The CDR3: CASSLDSNTGSYEQYF.